Listed below are T cell receptor beta chains from one sample, sequenced in a study of T cells in Graves' hyperthyroidism and ophthalmopathy. Each CDR3 protein gets one entry after TCRdb re-called the multiplex PCR reads with MiXCR. The repertoire includes hundreds of thousands of distinct CDR3 sequences, over 35% of them detected once, and approximately 8.7% sits in the top ten. The sample comprised blood. Receptor source: a man between 18 and 29 years old with Graves' hyperthyroidism. Both conserved end residues are part of each CDR3. D genes are given only for firm matches. The size entry is marked missing in some rows and otherwise reads once, few, many or a size class.

v_gene	j_gene	abundance	d_gene	CDR3nt	CDR3aa
TRBV6-1	TRBJ1-6	.	TRBD1	TGTGCCAGCAGCCGAGGACAGGGAGTTTCACCCCTCCACTTT	CASSRGQGVSPLHF
TRBV7-9	TRBJ1-6	many	.	TGTGCCAGCACCACAACGGGGAATTCACCCCTCCACTTT	CASTTTGNSPLHF
TRBV10-3	TRBJ2-7	.	TRBD1	TGTGCCATCAGTGTCGGACAAACAGGGGGCAACGAGCAGTACTTC	CAISVGQTGGNEQYF
TRBV20-1	TRBJ2-2	few	.	TGCAGTGCCACCCGTGGCAGGGGGGTATTGAACACCGGGGAGCTGTTTTTT	CSATRGRGVLNTGELFF
TRBV11-1	TRBJ2-5	.	TRBD1	TGTGCCAGCAGCTTAGCGGGAGTCAGGGGGGAGACCCAGTACTTC	CASSLAGVRGETQYF
TRBV5-5	TRBJ2-2	.	TRBD1	TGTGCCAGCAGCTTGGAGGGACAGGGGGCCCCGAACACCGGGGAGCTGTTTTTT	CASSLEGQGAPNTGELFF
TRBV15	TRBJ2-6	many	TRBD1	TGTGCCACCTGGGACAGGACCCCCTCTGGGGCCAACGTCCTGACTTTC	CATWDRTPSGANVLTF
TRBV4-1	TRBJ2-7	few	.	TGCGCCAGCAGCCAAGACAGGGAAGCAGTCTACGAGCAGTACTTC	CASSQDREAVYEQYF
TRBV4-1	TRBJ2-1	.	.	TGTGCCAGCAGCCTGGAGTTCGGTAATGAGCAGTTCTTC	CASSLEFGNEQFF
TRBV29-1	TRBJ2-3	.	.	TGCAGCGTTTCCGCATCCTCTAGCACAGATACGCAGTATTTT	CSVSASSSTDTQYF
TRBV19	TRBJ1-5	many	.	TGTGCCAGTAGTATAGGGGGCAGCAATCAGCCCCAGCATTTT	CASSIGGSNQPQHF
TRBV20-1	TRBJ2-7	.	.	TGCAGTGCTTCTTCGCAGACTAGTAGTCGACACGAGCAGTACTTC	CSASSQTSSRHEQYF
TRBV7-8	TRBJ2-5	.	.	TGTGCCAGCAGCCCGACGACCCAGTACTTC	CASSPTTQYF
TRBV5-4	TRBJ2-5	.	.	TGTGCCAGCAGCTCCGATTCTAGCTGGGCCGAGACCCAGTACTTC	CASSSDSSWAETQYF
TRBV7-2	TRBJ2-7	many	.	TGTGCCAGCAGCTCTCCACCGGGGAAGCAGTACTTC	CASSSPPGKQYF
TRBV14	TRBJ1-2	.	.	TGTGCCAGCAGCGCCCGCAGTGGAGTGAACTATGGCTACACCTTC	CASSARSGVNYGYTF
TRBV19	TRBJ1-5	.	TRBD1	TGTGCCAGTGGGTTGACAGGGTCGCATCAGCCCCAGCATTTT	CASGLTGSHQPQHF
TRBV20-1	TRBJ2-7	few	.	TGCAGTGCTTCCGAGGGTGGCGAGCAGTACTTC	CSASEGGEQYF
TRBV2	TRBJ1-5	.	.	TGTGCCAGCAGTGGTCCTTTTCCAGGGTGGAAGGTTGGCAATCAGCCCCAGCATTTT	CASSGPFPGWKVGNQPQHF
TRBV7-2	TRBJ2-7	.	TRBD2	TGTGCCAGCAGCCTGACTAGCGGGGGGGTCGAGCAGTACTTC	CASSLTSGGVEQYF
TRBV10-3	TRBJ2-7	many	.	TGTGCCACTCGCGGGGACGATTTCTACGAGCAGTACTTC	CATRGDDFYEQYF
TRBV9	TRBJ1-4	many	TRBD1	TGTGCCAGCAGCGTGAAGGACAGGTTGTTTGAAAAACTGTTTTTT	CASSVKDRLFEKLFF
TRBV7-9	TRBJ2-5	.	TRBD2	TGTGCCAGCAGCCTCCTCGGGACTAGAGAGACCCAGTACTTC	CASSLLGTRETQYF
TRBV7-2	TRBJ2-7	.	.	TGTGCCAGCAGTAGTATTTCGTTGGATAATTACGAGCAGTACTTC	CASSSISLDNYEQYF
TRBV12-3/TRBV12-4	TRBJ1-2	many	.	TGTGCCAGCAGTCTAAAGGTCTCGGGGGCTGCCTATGGCTACACCTTC	CASSLKVSGAAYGYTF
TRBV10-3	TRBJ1-2	few	.	TGTGCCATCAGTGCGGGGACCTATGGCTACACCTTC	CAISAGTYGYTF
TRBV24-1	TRBJ2-7	.	.	TGTGCCACCAGTGATTCCCGGGACACTAACTACGAGCAGTACTTC	CATSDSRDTNYEQYF
TRBV15	TRBJ2-6	many	.	TGTGCCACCAGCAGAGACAGGAGCTCTGGGGCCAACGTCCTGACTTTC	CATSRDRSSGANVLTF
TRBV5-4	TRBJ1-2	.	.	TGTGCCAGCAGCTTTCGTACTAACTATGGCTACACCTTC	CASSFRTNYGYTF
TRBV5-1	TRBJ2-7	.	TRBD2	TGCGCCAGCAGCTTGGTTCAGGGACTATACGAGCAGTACTTC	CASSLVQGLYEQYF
TRBV12-3/TRBV12-4	TRBJ1-1	.	TRBD1	TGTGCCAGCAGTTTCTGGACAGGGCAATCTGAAGCTTTCTTT	CASSFWTGQSEAFF
TRBV7-9	TRBJ1-2	.	.	TGTGCCAGCAGCCCACAAGATCATGGCTACACCTTC	CASSPQDHGYTF
TRBV29-1	TRBJ2-5	many	.	TGCAGCGTCGGGACGCGCCTCCAAGAGACCCAGTACTTC	CSVGTRLQETQYF
TRBV7-2	TRBJ2-5	.	.	TGTGCCAGCAGCTTAATCCAGGGCGGAGAGACCCAGTACTTC	CASSLIQGGETQYF
TRBV12-3/TRBV12-4	TRBJ2-2	.	.	TGTGCCGGGAGGTCTGGGGGGAACACCGGGGAGCTGTTTTTT	CAGRSGGNTGELFF
TRBV7-6	TRBJ2-7	many	.	TGTGCCAGCAGCTTAGGAGCCCAGGAGCAGTACTTC	CASSLGAQEQYF
TRBV2	TRBJ1-5	many	.	TGTGCCAGCACATGGGCTACCAATCAGCCCCAGCATTTT	CASTWATNQPQHF